Sequencing of this TCR beta chain was carried out in a study of T cells in localized non-small cell lung cancer. Study-wide results and limits: A raised T cell density in blood coincided with lengthier overall survival.

Sequencing used immunoSEQ multiplex PCR; TCRdb keeps in-frame clones, though not all of them. The repertoire holds tens of thousands of clones, 86% seen once, with 15% to 20% in the top ten. V was clipped by 7 bases and J by 1 base, with 8 bases between them. The CDR3 loop spans 13 amino acids. CDR1 MNHNS and CDR2 SASEGT come from the germline V gene. Points on this clone: Its antigen is unidentified.

The sample here was peripheral blood, taken before any cancer treatment. V usage is TRBV6-1 and J usage is TRBJ1-3; D is ambiguous. The sequence derives from a male donor aged 60 or over with stage III squamous cell lung carcinoma. CDR3 nucleotide sequence: TGTGCCAGCATCTTCGGGTCTGGAAACACCATATATTTT. Its translation: CASIFGSGNTIYF.